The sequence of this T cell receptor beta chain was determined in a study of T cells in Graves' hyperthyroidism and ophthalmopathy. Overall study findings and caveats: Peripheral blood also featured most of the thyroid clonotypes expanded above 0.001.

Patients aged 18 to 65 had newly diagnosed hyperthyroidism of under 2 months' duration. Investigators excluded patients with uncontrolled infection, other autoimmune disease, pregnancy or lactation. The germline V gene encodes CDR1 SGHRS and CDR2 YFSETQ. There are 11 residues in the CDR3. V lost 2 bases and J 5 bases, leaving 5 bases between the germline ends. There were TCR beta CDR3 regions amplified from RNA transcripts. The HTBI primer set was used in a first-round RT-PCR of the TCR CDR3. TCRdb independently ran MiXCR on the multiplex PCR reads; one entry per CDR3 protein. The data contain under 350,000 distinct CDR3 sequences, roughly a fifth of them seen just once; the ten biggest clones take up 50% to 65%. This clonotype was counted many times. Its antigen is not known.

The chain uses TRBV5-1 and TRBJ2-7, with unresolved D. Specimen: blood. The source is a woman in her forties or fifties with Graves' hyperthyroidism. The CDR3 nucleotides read TGCGCCAGCAGCTTAAAAGACGAGCAGTACTTC. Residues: CASSLKDEQYF. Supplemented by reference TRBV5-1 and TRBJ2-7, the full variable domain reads KAGVTQTPRYLIKTRGQQVTLSCSPISGHRSVSWYQQTPGQGLQFLFEYFSETQRNKGNFPGRFSGRQFSNSRSEMNVSTLELGDSALYLCASSLKDEQYFGPGTRLTVT.